The 25 T cell receptor beta chains in this list originate from one sample, sequenced in a study of T cell changes during pregnancy in multiple sclerosis. Using immunoSEQ multiplex PCR, the repertoire was profiled, and TCRdb retains in-frame clones only, with some absent. The repertoire holds about 62,000 clones, with roughly 92% as singletons. Sequenced material: CD8+ T cells from peripheral blood mononuclear cells, taken in the second trimester of pregnancy. Every receptor here comes from a female donor with multiple sclerosis, enrolled in a pregnancy study.

V gene TRBV6-1 combines with J gene TRBJ2-2; TRBD1 matches at 7 bases. V was clipped by 10 bases and J by 5 bases; unmatched bases: 4. The CDR3 sequence is 12 residues long. Germline V gene data show CDR1 as MNHNS and CDR2 as SASEGT. In nucleotides, the CDR3 is TGTGCCACGAGACAGGGTACCGGGGAGCTGTTTTTT. Its protein product is CATRQGTGELFF.

The V call is TRBV6-6, the J call TRBJ1-5; perhaps TRBD1 as D (5 bases). CDR1 is MNHNY, CDR2 SVGAGI, per germline (reference sequence). The CDR3 loop spans 15 amino acids. Deletions cut 2 bases from V and 3 bases from J, with 11 bases between. Written as DNA, the CDR3 is TGTGCCAGCAGTTACGAAGGGGCCACCAATCAGCCCCAGCATTTT. This codes for CASSYEGATNQPQHF.

This chain connects TRBV2 to TRBJ1-1; tentatively, D is TRBD1 (5 bases). Germline CDR1 is SNHLY and CDR2 is FYNNEI. V dropped 6 bases and J dropped 6 bases, with 11 bases sitting between them. The CDR3 is made up of 12 amino acids. The CDR3: CASRGGVAEAFF. The CDR3 region has the DNA TGTGCCAGCAGGGGGGGTGTTGCTGAAGCTTTCTTT.

This chain joins TRBV7-6 and TRBJ2-7; tentative D call: TRBD1 (5 bases). This CDR3 spans 12 amino acids. V was pared by 1 base and J by 7 bases, with 8 bases between. Germline CDR1 is SGHVS and CDR2 is FNYEAQ. CDR3 loop: CASSLEGLEQYF. In DNA form, the CDR3 reads TGTGCCAGCAGCTTAGAGGGGCTGGAGCAGTACTTC.

V is TRBV6-1 and J is TRBJ2-1, with TRBD1 identical over 9 bases. V dropped 3 bases and J dropped 9; count of bases not matched to a gene: 18. The germline V gene has CDR1 MNHNS and CDR2 SASEGT. The CDR3 is made up of 18 amino acids. The CDR3 loop is CASSEGQGWVAKTLEQFF. The CDR3, as DNA: TGTGCCAGCAGTGAGGGACAGGGTTGGGTCGCTAAGACCCTTGAGCAGTTCTTC.

V gene TRBV13 combines with J gene TRBJ2-5; no definite D call. The CDR3 length is 14 residues. The V and J ends lost 2 bases and 5 bases respectively, with 12 bases between them. The germline V gene encodes CDR1 PRHDT and CDR2 FYEKMQ (reference sequence). CDR3 amino acids: CASSLSENRETQYF. DNA of the CDR3: TGTGCCAGCAGCTTAAGCGAGAATCGGGAGACCCAGTACTTC.

This chain joins TRBV6-6 and TRBJ2-5; D uncertain. The length of the CDR3 is 14 residues. In germline, CDR1 is MNHNY, CDR2 SVGAGI (reference sequence). V was pared by 2 bases and J by 2 bases, with 9 bases between. CDR3 amino acids: CASSYVGRQETQYF. CDR3 bases: TGTGCCAGCAGTTACGTGGGCAGACAAGAGACCCAGTACTTC.

The chain recombines TRBV10-2 with TRBJ2-1, with unresolved D. Trimming left V 4 bases short and J 5 bases short, with 6 bases between. The germline CDR1 and CDR2 sequences are WSHSY and SAAADI. The CDR3 is 12 amino acids. The CDR3 bases are TGCGCCAGCAGTGTGGAGCACAATGAGCAGTTCTTC. It codes for CASSVEHNEQFF.

This chain connects TRBV13 to TRBJ2-7, with D tentatively TRBD2 (6 bases). With 0 bases removed from V and 6 bases from J, the gap between germline ends came to 18 bases. The CDR3 covers 16 residues. Per germline, CDR1 PRHDT and CDR2 FYEKMQ (reference sequence). Here the CDR3 DNA reads TGTGCCAGCAGCTTAGGCCCAATTGATCTCGGGGGCGAGCAGTACTTC. As protein: CASSLGPIDLGGEQYF.

V gene TRBV30 combines with J gene TRBJ1-2; TRBD1 matches 12 bases. The germline CDR1 and CDR2 sequences are GTSNPN and SVGIG (reference sequence). The CDR3 totals 14 residues. V shed 3 bases and J 3 bases; nucleotides not matched to a gene: 2. The CDR3 nucleotides are TGTGCCTGGAGCGGGACAGGGGGCGACTATGGCTACACCTTC. Protein sequence: CAWSGTGGDYGYTF.

This chain links TRBV15 with TRBJ2-1, with D perhaps TRBD2 (5 bases). The CDR3 covers 15 residues. Germline CDR1 LNHNV, CDR2 YYDKDF (reference sequence). Deletions cut 5 bases from V and 0 bases from J, with 11 bases between. CDR3 region: CATSAGPSSYNEQFF. In DNA form, the CDR3 reads TGTGCCACCAGCGCGGGCCCTAGCTCCTACAATGAGCAGTTCTTC. The complete variable domain, with remaining parts taken from reference TRBV15 and TRBJ2-1, reads DAMVIQNPRYQVTQFGKPVTLSCSQTLNHNVMYWYQQKSSQAPKLLFHYYDKDFNNEADTPDNFQSRRPNTSFCFLDIRSPGLGDTAMYLCATSAGPSSYNEQFFGPGTRLTVL.

The chain is built from TRBV27 and TRBJ1-5; D remains ambiguous. The ends were cut back, 1 base at V and 0 bases at J, with 4 bases in the middle. The V gene's germline CDR1 is MNHEY and CDR2 SMNVEV (reference sequence). This CDR3 has 14 amino acids. The CDR3 sequence: CASSLYGSNQPQHF. The CDR3 DNA reads as TGTGCCAGCAGTTTATACGGTAGCAATCAGCCCCAGCATTTT.

J is TRBJ2-3 and V is TRBV7-8, with D perhaps matching TRBD1 (6 bases). This CDR3 spans 17 amino acids. V was pared by 5 bases and J by 0 bases, with 18 bases between. The germline gives CDR1 SGHVS, CDR2 FQNEAQ. The CDR3 DNA sequence: TGTGCCAGCAGCCACTCCAAGACAGGAACTAGCACAGATACGCAGTATTTT. As protein: CASSHSKTGTSTDTQYF. Full variable domain (missing parts from reference TRBV7-8 and TRBJ2-3): GAGVSQSPRYKVAKRGQDVALRCDPISGHVSLFWYQQALGQGPEFLTYFQNEAQLDKSGLPSDRFFAERPEGSVSTLKIQRTQQEDSAVYLCASSHSKTGTSTDTQYFGPGTRLTVL.

CDR3 amino acids: CASSQQALYNEQFF. CDR3 DNA: TGCGCCAGCAGCCAGCAGGCATTATACAATGAGCAGTTCTTC. This chain joins TRBV5-1 and TRBJ2-1; D remains unclear. From germline, CDR1 is SGHRS and CDR2 YFSETQ. The CDR3 length is 14 residues. V was shortened by 4 bases and J by 4 bases, with 12 bases between the two germline ends.

This clone has a handful of counts. The V gene is TRBV27, the J gene TRBJ1-1, with 7 bases lining up with TRBD1. J lost 11 bases, V lost 5 bases, and 8 bases had no gene match. The CDR3 consists of 12 residues. Germline-derived CDR1 and CDR2 are MNHEY and SMNVEV (reference sequence). CDR3 sequence reads: CASSPLGQAAFF. In nucleotides, the CDR3 is TGTGCCAGCAGTCCGCTTGGACAGGCCGCTTTCTTT.

This rearrangement joins TRBV18 to TRBJ2-1; TRBD1 aligns across 8 bases. The trim removed 9 bases at V and 7 bases at J, leaving 11 bases unmatched. This CDR3 has 14 amino acids. CDR1 is KGHSH, CDR2 LQKENI, per germline. This CDR3 is CARRRTGIRNEQFF. The CDR3 region has the DNA TGTGCCAGAAGAAGGACAGGGATAAGGAATGAGCAGTTCTTC.

The chain joins TRBV7-6 to TRBJ2-2, with D tentatively TRBD2 (6 bases). Germline CDR1 is SGHVS and CDR2 is FNYEAQ. Trimming removed 8 bases at V and 1 base at J, with 14 bases between. The CDR3 consists of 15 residues. CDR3 coding DNA: TGTGCCAGCGGGGGAGGAGCGGAGAACACCGGGGAGCTGTTTTTT. It encodes CASGGGAENTGELFF. The full variable domain, its missing parts supplied by reference TRBV7-6 and TRBJ2-2, is GAGVSQSPRYKVTKRGQDVALRCDPISGHVSLYWYRQALGQGPEFLTYFNYEAQQDKSGLPNDRFSAERPEGSISTLTIQRTEQRDSAMYRCASGGGAENTGELFFGEGSRLTVL.

This clone has just one count. The J gene is TRBJ2-7, the V gene TRBV5-1, with 9 bases aligning to TRBD1. The CDR3 is made up of 14 amino acids. V lost 1 base to trimming and J lost 5 bases; unmatched junction nucleotides: 4. CDR1 is SGHRS, CDR2 YFSETQ, per germline. The DNA for the CDR3 is TGCGCCAGCAGCTTGAGGGGACAGGGCCACGAGCAGTACTTC. This codes for CASSLRGQGHEQYF.

The chain combines TRBV6-5 with TRBJ1-2; unclear D gene. CDR3 length: 16 amino acids. Trimming removed 0 bases from V and 5 bases from J, with 16 bases in between. The germline V gene encodes CDR1 MNHEY and CDR2 SVGAGI. The CDR3 here is CASSYSIQADFYGYTF. CDR3 DNA: TGTGCCAGCAGTTACTCGATTCAGGCTGATTTTTATGGCTACACCTTC.

The V and J genes are TRBV2 and TRBJ2-7, with TRBD2 as a possible D gene (5 bases). V was cut by 3 bases and J by 2 bases, with 5 bases left in between. CDR1 SNHLY and CDR2 FYNNEI come from the germline V gene. CDR3 length: 12 residues. This CDR3 is CASSDGTYEQYF. CDR3 DNA sequence: TGTGCCAGCAGTGACGGGACCTACGAGCAGTACTTC.

This clone is a singleton in its sample. This chain uses TRBV14 with TRBJ2-1; 8 bases fit TRBD2. The CDR3 totals 15 residues. Trimming took 2 bases from V and 3 from J; bases not matched to a gene: 3. Germline V lookup: CDR1 SGHDN, CDR2 FVKESK. CDR3 bases: TGTGCCAGCAGCCAACTAGCGGGTATCTACAATGAGCAGTTCTTC. This gives the protein CASSQLAGIYNEQFF.

CDR3 residues: CASSYGLAGKETQYF. The DNA for the CDR3 is TGTGCCAGCAGTTACGGACTAGCGGGTAAAGAGACCCAGTACTTC. The gene calls are TRBV6-5 and TRBJ2-5; 11 bases agree with TRBD2. The CDR3 has 15 amino acids. The V and J ends lost 2 bases and 3 bases, in that order; junction bases with no gene match: 2. Germline values: CDR1 MNHEY, CDR2 SVGAGI.

The chain joins TRBV19 to TRBJ2-7; D is uncertain. Trimming left V 3 bases short and J 2 bases short, with 17 bases between. The CDR3 totals 16 residues. The germline V gene encodes CDR1 LNHDA and CDR2 SQIVND (reference sequence). The DNA for the CDR3 is TGTGCCAGTAGTATCTGGGCTGACGCCTCAACCTACGAGCAGTACTTC. It yields the protein CASSIWADASTYEQYF.

The chain employs TRBV18 and TRBJ1-1, with a possible D match to TRBD1 (6 bases). The CDR3 has 15 amino acids. Trimming took 0 bases from V and 0 from J, leaving 8 bases between them. The germline gives CDR1 KGHSH, CDR2 LQKENI. The CDR3 sequence: CASSPPDRLNTEAFF. The CDR3 coding sequence is TGTGCCAGCTCACCACCGGACAGACTGAACACTGAAGCTTTCTTT.

The chain employs TRBV15 and TRBJ2-5, with D perhaps matching TRBD2 (6 bases). The length of the CDR3 is 15 residues. Trimming removed 7 bases at V and 1 base at J, with 16 bases between. Germline CDR1 and CDR2: LNHNV and YYDKDF (reference sequence). CDR3 amino acids: CATTPRDFLQETQYF. For the CDR3, the DNA is TGTGCCACCACCCCTCGGGACTTCCTCCAAGAGACCCAGTACTTC.